Listed below are T cell receptor beta chains from one sample, sequenced in a study of blood T cells in healthy people across ages. TCRdb redid the calling of the 5' RACE reads with MiXCR, one entry per CDR3 protein. The sample holds 1.5 million to 2 million distinct CDR3 sequences, about 28% seen once. The material sequenced was blood. Source of these receptors: a woman younger than 45 in good health. Both conserved end residues are part of each CDR3. Fields, in order: clone size, J gene, V gene, D gene, CDR3 protein, CDR3 DNA. D genes are given only for firm matches. Clone sizes are given selectively: once, few, many, or a class where the clone is expanded.

>few|TRBJ2-7|TRBV11-2|NA
CASSPAPRGSYEQYF
TGTGCCAGCAGCCCCGCCCCTCGGGGGTCCTACGAGCAGTACTTC
>NA|TRBJ1-2|TRBV29-1|NA
CSVARGQSLGYTF
TGCAGCGTTGCCCGGGGGCAGTCTCTTGGCTACACCTTC
>NA|TRBJ1-1|TRBV2|NA
CASSRDRFNTEAFF
TGTGCCAGCAGTCGCGACAGGTTTAACACTGAAGCTTTCTTT
>NA|TRBJ2-6|TRBV7-9|NA
CASSARGGNGANVLTF
TGTGCCAGCAGCGCGAGAGGGGGGAATGGGGCCAACGTCCTGACTTTC
>NA|TRBJ2-5|TRBV18|NA
CASSPGETRYF
TGTGCCAGCTCACCAGGAGAGACCCGGTACTTC
>NA|TRBJ2-3|TRBV5-1|NA
CASSPAFRDTQYF
TGCGCCAGCAGCCCGGCTTTCCGGGATACGCAGTATTTT
>NA|TRBJ2-5|TRBV12-3/TRBV12-4|TRBD1
CASSPRTGAPSAQYF
TGTGCCAGCAGCCCCCGGACAGGGGCCCCATCGGCCCAGTACTTC
>NA|TRBJ2-1|TRBV5-6|NA
CASSWGLGYNEQFF
TGTGCCAGCAGCTGGGGACTCGGGTACAATGAGCAGTTCTTC
>many|TRBJ2-5|TRBV28|TRBD1
CASTSTGVQETQYF
TGTGCCAGCACCTCCACAGGGGTGCAAGAGACCCAGTACTTC
>once|TRBJ2-5|TRBV20-1|TRBD2
CSAHGTSPQETQYF
TGCAGTGCCCACGGGACTAGCCCCCAAGAGACCCAGTACTTC
>NA|TRBJ2-1|TRBV6-1|NA
CASKTMAGPGNEQFF
TGTGCCAGCAAAACTATGGCGGGACCGGGGAATGAGCAGTTCTTC
>NA|TRBJ2-1|TRBV28|TRBD1
CASSPILTGRTEQFF
TGTGCCAGCAGTCCAATTCTGACAGGGCGTACTGAGCAGTTCTTC
>many|TRBJ2-5|TRBV10-2|NA
CASSAPRPRIQETQYF
TGCGCCAGCAGTGCGCCCAGGCCTAGAATACAAGAGACCCAGTACTTC
>few|TRBJ2-3|TRBV20-1|TRBD1
CSARDGQGADTQYF
TGCAGTGCTAGAGATGGGCAGGGGGCAGATACGCAGTATTTT
>NA|TRBJ1-1|TRBV12-3/TRBV12-4|TRBD1
CASTGGSSAFF
TGTGCCAGCACAGGGGGCTCTTCAGCTTTCTTT
>few|TRBJ2-3|TRBV20-1|NA
CSARDQGSLTQYF
TGCAGTGCTAGAGATCAGGGGTCTTTGACGCAGTATTTT
>NA|TRBJ2-3|TRBV24-1|TRBD2
CATSETSGRTDTQYF
TGTGCCACCAGTGAAACTAGCGGGAGAACAGATACGCAGTATTTT
>NA|TRBJ2-1|TRBV12-3/TRBV12-4|TRBD2
CASSLVLAVSYNEQFF
TGTGCCAGCAGTTTGGTTCTAGCGGTTTCTTACAATGAGCAGTTCTTC
>many|TRBJ2-7|TRBV20-1|NA
CSAVRDGSYEQYF
TGCAGTGCTGTACGGGACGGCTCCTACGAGCAGTACTTC
>NA|TRBJ2-7|TRBV5-1|TRBD2
CASSLASSGNYEQYF
TGCGCCAGCAGCTTGGCTTCTAGCGGGAACTACGAGCAGTACTTC
>few|TRBJ2-5|TRBV28|NA
CASSLWGGGTEETQYF
TGTGCCAGCAGTTTATGGGGTGGGGGGACAGAAGAGACCCAGTACTTC
>NA|TRBJ1-3|TRBV4-1|NA
CASSQEKPGSIYF
TGCGCCAGCAGCCAAGAAAAACCCGGCTCCATATATTTT
>many|TRBJ2-1|TRBV28|NA
CASSSTRGSDNEQFF
TGTGCCAGCAGTTCGACTAGGGGGTCCGACAATGAGCAGTTCTTC
>NA|TRBJ2-3|TRBV5-1|TRBD2
CASSLGPGTSGSDTQYF
TGCGCCAGCAGCTTGGGCCCGGGGACTAGCGGGTCAGATACGCAGTATTTT
>NA|TRBJ2-3|TRBV5-4|TRBD2
CASSDGTSGYTDTQYF
TGTGCCAGCAGCGACGGGACTAGCGGATACACAGATACGCAGTATTTT
>many|TRBJ2-1|TRBV7-2|NA
CASSPRQKSYNEQFF
TGTGCCAGCAGCCCCAGACAGAAATCATACAATGAGCAGTTCTTC